What follows are 10 T cell receptor beta chains derived from one specimen sequenced in a study of patients and donors after allogeneic stem cell transplantation. TCRdb fed the RT-PCR reads into MiXCR, producing one record per CDR3 protein. Here the sample spans about a million distinct CDR3 sequences, around 17% being singletons. Sequencing input: blood, either unsorted or a sorted T cell fraction (not recorded which). The source of these receptors is a human donor who was either an allogeneic HSCT recipient or a stem cell or donor lymphocyte infusion donor (not recorded which). It is not recorded whose cells these are; they may come from a transplant donor.

The chain uses TRBV24-1 and TRBJ2-7; no firm D call. With 1 base removed from V and 7 bases from J, the gap between germline ends came to 7 bases. The germline V gene encodes CDR1 KGHDR and CDR2 SFDVKD. The CDR3 spans 12 residues. CDR3 amino acids: CATSDFTGEQYF. CDR3 nucleotide sequence: TGTGCCACCAGTGATTTTACCGGGGAGCAGTACTTC.

This clonotype was seen more than once but under ten times. J is TRBJ1-1 and V is TRBV10-3; no clear D. The length of the CDR3 is 14 residues. Germline-derived CDR1 and CDR2 are ENHRY and SYGVKD. The V end was cut by 4 bases, the J end by 0 bases, with 9 bases between. The CDR3: CAISGSRMNTEAFF. CDR3 nucleotides: TGTGCCATCAGTGGGTCCAGGATGAACACTGAAGCTTTCTTT.

The rearrangement joins TRBV2 to TRBJ2-7; 8 bases map to TRBD2. The CDR3 runs 15 residues. V lost 0 bases to trimming and J lost 3 bases; unmatched junction nucleotides: 4. CDR1 is SNHLY and CDR2 is FYNNEI in the germline V gene. CDR3 nucleotide sequence: TGTGCCAGCAGTGAAGCTGGGACTAGGATCTACGAGCAGTACTTC. Translating gives CASSEAGTRIYEQYF.

This clonotype has only a few counts. This clone may be a read error of a much larger clone one base away. This chain links TRBV15 with TRBJ1-2; 7 nucleotides match TRBD1. Losses at the gene ends were 5 bases for V and 4 bases for J; bases not matched to a gene: 1. The germline gives CDR1 LNHNV, CDR2 YYDKDF (reference sequence). This CDR3 is 12 amino acids long. In DNA, the CDR3 is TGTGCCACCAGCGGGACAGTCTATGGCTACACCTTC. The encoded protein is CATSGTVYGYTF.

This clonotype was detected only a few times. This sequence joins TRBV10-3 and TRBJ2-1; D is perhaps TRBD2 (6 bases). This CDR3 is 17 amino acids long. V dropped 4 bases and J dropped 3 bases, with 19 bases sitting between them. The germline V gene encodes CDR1 ENHRY and CDR2 SYGVKD. DNA of the CDR3: TGTGCCATCAGTGCGAGTCCAGGACTACGCAGCTACAATGAGCAGTTCTTC. It encodes CAISASPGLRSYNEQFF.

The chain links TRBV2 to TRBJ2-4; tentative D call: TRBD1 (5 bases). Germline V gene lookup returns CDR1 SNHLY and CDR2 FYNNEI. V was trimmed by 7 bases and J by 7 bases, leaving 8 bases between them. The CDR3 has 11 residues. The CDR3 DNA sequence: TGTGCCAGCAACCCAGGGAACATTCAGTACTTC. Its protein product is CASNPGNIQYF.

The V gene is TRBV12-3 or TRBV12-4, the J gene TRBJ2-3; tentative D call: TRBD1 (6 bases). The CDR3 runs to 14 residues. Trimming cost V 5 bases and J 2 bases, with 11 bases left between them. The CDR3 DNA follows: TGTGCCAGCAGTCAGGGGTCACACACAGATACGCAGTATTTT. This codes for CASSQGSHTDTQYF.

This clonotype came up a few times. V gene TRBV12-3 or TRBV12-4 combines with J gene TRBJ1-5; D not certain. CDR3 length: 15 amino acids. V was clipped by 1 base and J by 8 bases, with 15 bases between them. CDR3 residues: CASSLDGLPREPQHF. The CDR3, as DNA: TGTGCCAGCAGTTTAGACGGTCTACCTAGGGAGCCCCAGCATTTT.

The rearrangement uses TRBV7-9 and TRBJ2-1; D unclear. Germline assignment: CDR1 SEHNR and CDR2 FQNEAQ (reference sequence). V dropped 1 base and J dropped 12 bases, with 19 bases sitting between them. This CDR3 is 15 amino acids long. CDR3 in DNA: TGTGCCAGCAGCTTAGAGGGTCTAGGATTAGCTCGGCAGTTCTTC. It yields the protein CASSLEGLGLARQFF. The full variable domain, completed using reference TRBV7-9 and TRBJ2-1, is DTGVSQNPRHKITKRGQNVTFRCDPISEHNRLYWYRQTLGQGPEFLTYFQNEAQLEKSRLLSDRFSAERPKGSFSTLEIQRTEQGDSAMYLCASSLEGLGLARQFFGPGTRLTVL.

This clonotype has only a few counts. The chain employs TRBV9 and TRBJ2-1; unclear D gene. V lost 3 bases and J lost 4, with 20 bases in between. Germline lookup yields CDR1 SGDLS and CDR2 YYNGEE. The length of the CDR3 is 17 residues. In nucleotides, the CDR3 is TGTGCCAGCAGCGGAGAGAAGACTTCTAGACCATACAATGAGCAGTTCTTC. Its protein is CASSGEKTSRPYNEQFF.